This paragraph reports one T cell receptor beta chain. Its matching antigen is unknown. This record belongs to a study of blood T cells in healthy people across ages. Study-wide findings and caveats: Naive CD4+ cells and diversity were both higher in long-lived donors than in aged donors.

The second PCR ran roughly 7 to 12 cycles with a sample-barcoded 5' primer and J-beta primers. Tagging of each cDNA molecule was performed by a template-switch adaptor with 12 random nucleotides. Each CDR3 protein is one row after TCRdb ran MiXCR on the 5' RACE reads. The sample holds hundreds of thousands of distinct CDR3 sequences, around 48% seen once. This CDR3 has 16 amino acids. V shed 6 bases and J 2 bases; nucleotides not matched to a gene: 11. The germline V gene has CDR1 SGHRS and CDR2 YFSETQ. The sequence was obtained from a woman in her fifties or sixties in good health. The chain joins TRBV5-1 to TRBJ2-1; 7 nucleotides agree with TRBD1. The sample consisted of blood. CDR3 DNA: TGCGCCAGCACCGAGGCCCAGGGGGAAACCTACAATGAGCAGTTCTTC. Protein product: CASTEAQGETYNEQFF.